Here is one TCR beta chain with its context. The antigen remains undetermined. The data derive from a study of cytomegalovirus exposure and HLA in healthy donors. Study outcomes and limitations: Researchers counted approximately 160 TCR beta chains as cytomegalovirus-associated. Most TCR sequences were uncommon, yet certain public TCRs appeared in many donors.

Germline V gene lookup returns CDR1 SNHLY and CDR2 FYNNEI. V was shortened by 6 bases and J by 4 bases, with 9 bases between the two germline ends. This CDR3 has 12 amino acids. Sequencing used immunoSEQ multiplex PCR; TCRdb keeps in-frame clones, though not all of them. The data show about 75,000 clones, 85% seen once. The receptor comes from a man between 25 and 39 years old in good health and CMV-seronegative. The sample taken for sequencing was PBMCs. The rearrangement joins TRBV2 to TRBJ2-5; no clear D gene. The CDR3 region has the DNA TGTGCCAGCAGGCCTAATGGAGAGACCCAGTACTTC. It codes for CASRPNGETQYF.